One sample yielded the 28 T cell receptor beta chains listed below, sequenced in a study of vaccination effects on CD4 cells after COVID-19. Peptide-pool stimulation followed by sequencing identified expanded antigen-specific CD4+ clonotypes in the ViraFEST assay. It was after nine to ten days of culture that CD4+ T cells were isolated. Each person got two doses of an mRNA SARS-CoV-2 vaccine, BNT162b2 or mRNA-1273. The data were produced by immunoSEQ multiplex PCR, yet TCRdb's version contains in-frame clones alone and is incomplete. The sample lists about 66,000 clones; roughly 76% were seen once. These receptors have no identified antigens. The specimen comprised CD4+ T cells from PBMCs cultured with HCoV-OC43 spike peptides, sampled after COVID-19 vaccination. Regarding subset: HCoV-OC43 spike overlapping peptide pool stimulation. The receptor set was obtained from a human donor who received a COVID-19 vaccine.

This chain links TRBV21-1 with TRBJ1-2; the table's TRBD1 call for D was not verified on the DNA. TRBV21-1 has pseudogene status. The CDR3 contains 14 residues. The CDR3 sequence: CASSGHRGLTGYTF. The CDR3 DNA reads as TGTGCCAGCAGCGGGCACAGGGGGCTGACTGGCTACACCTTC.

This rearrangement joins TRBV9 to TRBJ1-5; D remains ambiguous. The CDR3 runs 15 residues. Germline values: CDR1 SGDLS, CDR2 YYNGEE. Trimming took 0 bases from V and 0 from J, leaving 7 bases between them. CDR3 in amino acids: CASSVGSNSNQPQHF. The CDR3, as DNA: TGTGCCAGCAGCGTAGGCTCCAATAGCAATCAGCCCCAGCATTTT.

This clone has just a few counts. This chain links TRBV6-2 or TRBV6-3 with TRBJ1-5, with TRBD1 as a possible D gene (6 bases). Looked up from germline, CDR1 is MNHEY and CDR2 is SVGEGT. This CDR3 is built from 14 residues. V shed 5 bases and J shed 4 bases, with 12 bases lying between them. CDR3 nucleotides: TGTGCCAGCAGTCGCGGGACACAAAATCAGCCCCAGCATTTT. Residues: CASSRGTQNQPQHF.

The chain combines TRBV10-1 with TRBJ2-7; a possible D gene is TRBD2 (7 bases). The CDR3 consists of 15 residues. V was clipped by 7 bases and J by 5 bases, with 21 bases between them. The germline V gene has CDR1 WNHNN and CDR2 SYGVQD (reference sequence). DNA of the CDR3: TGCGCCAGCAACCCAATTCGGGGGGCGAAAAACGAGCAGTACGTC. Amino acid sequence: CASNPIRGAKNEQYV.

The chain employs TRBV5-6 and TRBJ2-5; 8 bases are a match to TRBD1. Germline CDR1 reads SGHDT; CDR2 reads YYEEEE. The length of the CDR3 is 15 residues. The ends lost 4 bases at V and 1 base at J; junction bases unmatched: 6. The CDR3 DNA follows: TGTGCCAGCAGCATAATTACAGGGGGCCAAGAGACCCAGTACTTC. This encodes CASSIITGGQETQYF. Looking up the rest from reference TRBV5-6 and TRBJ2-5 gives the full variable domain: DAGVTQSPTHLIKTRGQQVTLRCSPKSGHDTVSWYQQALGQGPQFIFQYYEEEERQRGNFPDRFSGHQFPNYSSELNVNALLLGDSALYLCASSIITGGQETQYFGPGTRLLVL.

This chain links TRBV7-2 with TRBJ2-3; D is ambiguous. The CDR3 extends over 13 amino acids. V was clipped by 1 base and J by 2 bases, with 4 bases between them. CDR1 and CDR2 from the germline V gene are SGHTA and FQGNSA. CDR3 sequence reads: CASSLGPTDTQYF. As DNA, the CDR3 is TGTGCCAGCAGCTTAGGGCCCACAGATACGCAGTATTTT.

The chain recombines TRBV4-1 with TRBJ2-2, with D possibly matching TRBD2 (7 bases). V lost 5 bases, J lost 8 bases, and 24 bases lay in between. There are 17 residues in the CDR3. From germline, CDR1 is MGHRA and CDR2 YSYEKL. The CDR3 DNA sequence: TGCGCCAGCAGCAACCGACGAGGCGGGGGCGGGTGGGGGGAGCTGTTTTTT. Protein product: CASSNRRGGGGWGELFF.

This sequence joins TRBV2 and TRBJ2-3; 8 bases align to TRBD1. With 10 bases clipped from V and 2 bases from J, the junction kept 8 bases outside the gene matches. CDR1 is SNHLY, CDR2 FYNNEI, per germline. The CDR3 totals 14 residues. This chain's CDR3 is CAKMDRAITDTQYF. In DNA, the CDR3 is TGTGCCAAGATGGACAGGGCTATCACAGATACGCAGTATTTT.

This clone was counted only a few times. The chain uses TRBV18 and TRBJ1-5; 8 nucleotides match TRBD1. CDR1 is KGHSH and CDR2 is LQKENI in the germline V gene. After removal of 2 bases from V and 7 bases from J, the junction contained 7 bases not matched to a gene. The CDR3 length is 15 residues. In DNA form, the CDR3 reads TGTGCCAGCTCACCAGGGACAGGCAGCTACCAGCCCCAGCATTTT. Translation: CASSPGTGSYQPQHF.

CDR3 sequence reads: CASSIGRGSTDTQYF. As DNA, the CDR3 is TGTGCCAGTAGTATAGGCCGGGGAAGCACAGATACGCAGTATTTT. J is TRBJ2-3 and V is TRBV19, with D perhaps TRBD2 (5 bases). With 1 base removed from V and 0 bases from J, the gap between germline ends came to 8 bases. Germline assignment: CDR1 LNHDA and CDR2 SQIVND (reference sequence). This CDR3 is built from 15 residues.

The CDR3 sequence: CASSLRSGEGEQYV. The CDR3 coding sequence is TGCGCCAGCAGCTTGAGGTCAGGGGAGGGGGAGCAGTACGTC. This chain links TRBV5-1 with TRBJ2-7; maybe TRBD2 (7 bases). Looked up from germline, CDR1 is SGHRS and CDR2 is YFSETQ. The CDR3 contains 14 residues. The V and J ends lost 1 base and 7 bases respectively, with 15 bases between them.

The chain couples TRBV3-1 (or the pseudogene TRBV3-2) to TRBJ1-1; the D gene is possibly TRBD1 (5 bases). Deletions cut 5 bases from V and 1 base from J, with 8 bases between. This CDR3 region has 13 residues. The germline V gene encodes CDR1 LGHDT and CDR2 YNNKEL (reference sequence). The DNA of the CDR3 is TGTGCCAGCAGCGCCGGGACGAACACTGAAGCTTTCTTT. The encoded protein is CASSAGTNTEAFF.

Here the CDR3 reads CASSLNQGEGAEAFF. The CDR3 DNA is TGTGCCAGCAGCTTAAACCAGGGCGAGGGGGCTGAAGCTTTCTTT. This sequence joins TRBV7-3 and TRBJ1-1; tentatively, D is TRBD1 (6 bases). The CDR3 has 15 residues. The germline V and J ends were trimmed by 1 base and 6 bases, with 15 bases remaining between them. The germline V gene has CDR1 SGHTA and CDR2 FQGTGA.

J is TRBJ1-2 and V is TRBV5-1; D is possibly TRBD1 (6 bases). Germline-derived CDR1 and CDR2 are SGHRS and YFSETQ. Trimming removed 4 bases at V and 4 bases at J, with 14 bases between. The CDR3 loop spans 14 amino acids. As DNA, the CDR3 is TGCGCCAGCAGCCCACTAAGGGACATCTATGGCTACACCTTC. Its translation is CASSPLRDIYGYTF.

The sample holds a few counts of this clone. The rearrangement joins TRBV2 to TRBJ2-4, with a possible D match to TRBD2 (5 bases). This CDR3 has 15 residues. V gave up 6 bases and J gave up 0 bases, with 12 bases separating them. In germline, CDR1 is SNHLY, CDR2 FYNNEI. For the CDR3, the DNA is TGTGCCAGCAGCGAGCGGTTCCTAGCCAAAAACATTCAGTACTTC. This encodes CASSERFLAKNIQYF.

This sequence joins TRBV7-8 and TRBJ2-7; D gene uncertain. This CDR3 has 12 residues. V lost 2 bases and J 7 bases, leaving 9 bases between the germline ends. CDR1 SGHVS and CDR2 FQNEAQ come from the germline V gene. CDR3 DNA sequence: TGTGCCAGCAGCTTACGCGACGGGGAGCAGTACGTC. Translation: CASSLRDGEQYV.

The V and J genes are TRBV3-1 (or the pseudogene TRBV3-2) and TRBJ1-5; no clear D. Germline CDR1 is LGHDT and CDR2 is YNNKEL (reference sequence). The CDR3 loop spans 15 amino acids. V was pared by 0 bases and J by 0 bases, with 6 bases between. The CDR3 DNA follows: TGTGCCAGCAGCCAAGATCACGATAGCAATCAGCCCCAGCATTTT. Translating it yields CASSQDHDSNQPQHF.

The chain links TRBV3-1 (or the pseudogene TRBV3-2) to TRBJ1-1; D is uncertain. The ends were cut back, 3 bases at V and 3 bases at J, with 8 bases in the middle. Germline V gene lookup returns CDR1 LGHDT and CDR2 YNNKEL (reference sequence). The CDR3 has 13 amino acids. CDR3 nucleotide sequence: TGTGCCAGCAGCCATGAGGGTTACACTGAAGCTTTCTTT. Residues: CASSHEGYTEAFF.

The chain has TRBV9 and TRBJ1-1, with a possible D match to TRBD1 (6 bases). There are 15 residues in the CDR3. V lost 3 bases and J lost 6, with 18 bases in between. From germline, CDR1 is SGDLS and CDR2 YYNGEE. CDR3 loop: CASSAGVAPRAEAFF. For the CDR3, the DNA is TGTGCCAGCAGCGCAGGGGTCGCGCCGCGCGCTGAAGCTTTCTTT.

The rearrangement uses TRBV7-3 and TRBJ1-2; D not certain. Per germline, CDR1 SGHTA and CDR2 FQGTGA. The CDR3 extends over 13 amino acids. V was shortened by 5 bases and J by 2 bases, with 9 bases between the two germline ends. This chain's CDR3 is CASSVDGNYGYTF. Written as DNA, the CDR3 is TGTGCCAGCAGCGTAGACGGGAACTATGGCTACACCTTC.

The chain employs TRBV2 and TRBJ2-7; 7 positions agree with TRBD1. Unmatched junction bases numbered 13, after V lost 3 bases and J lost 5 bases. CDR1 is SNHLY, CDR2 FYNNEI, per germline. This CDR3 spans 16 amino acids. Here the CDR3 reads CASSDGTVAQGNEQYV. The CDR3 DNA is TGTGCCAGCAGTGACGGGACAGTTGCCCAAGGGAACGAGCAGTACGTC.

This chain joins TRBV6-5 and TRBJ1-1; TRBD1 aligns across 7 bases. Germline V gene sequence: CDR1 MNHEY, CDR2 SVGAGI. With V trimmed by 4 bases and J by 4 bases, 9 bases remained unmatched. CDR3 length: 15 residues. CDR3 amino acids: CASSWSQGGGTEAFF. For the CDR3, the DNA is TGTGCCAGCAGTTGGTCTCAGGGGGGAGGCACTGAAGCTTTCTTT.

This clone came up a few times. The chain recombines TRBV2 with TRBJ1-2; D is unclear. CDR1 is SNHLY and CDR2 is FYNNEI in the germline V gene. This CDR3 region has 12 residues. Trimming cost V 5 bases and J 1 base, with 5 bases left between them. CDR3 amino acids: CASSPDNYGYTF. The CDR3 coding sequence is TGTGCCAGCAGTCCGGATAACTATGGCTACACCTTC.

This chain connects TRBV6-6 to TRBJ1-2; no firm D call. The CDR3 totals 14 residues. The germline CDR1 and CDR2 sequences are MNHNY and SVGAGI (reference sequence). Trimming removed 5 bases from V and 0 bases from J, with 10 bases in between. The CDR3 bases are TGTGCCAGCAGTGCACTTGGCACTAACTATGGCTACACCTTC. Protein product: CASSALGTNYGYTF.

The rearrangement uses TRBV6-5 and TRBJ2-3; TRBD2 is a possible D gene (7 bases). The CDR3 has 14 residues. Trimming removed 6 bases from V and 7 bases from J, with 17 bases in between. The germline CDR1 and CDR2 sequences are MNHEY and SVGAGI. CDR3 nucleotide sequence: TGTGCCAGCAGGGATCCTGGGGGGGCGAATACGCAGTATTTT. It translates to CASRDPGGANTQYF.

CDR3 sequence: CASSSRTGALNTEAFF. DNA for the CDR3: TGTGCCAGCAGCTCCCGGACAGGGGCATTGAACACTGAAGCTTTCTTT. The chain uses TRBV7-9 and TRBJ1-1; 9 nucleotides match TRBD1. This CDR3 has 16 residues. Germline V gives CDR1 SEHNR, CDR2 FQNEAQ (reference sequence). Losses at the gene ends were 4 bases for V and 0 bases for J; bases not matched to a gene: 6.

V usage is TRBV3-1 (or the pseudogene TRBV3-2) and J usage is TRBJ2-7; D may be TRBD1 (6 bases). Germline assignment: CDR1 LGHDT and CDR2 YNNKEL (reference sequence). Trimming pared 2 bases from V and 0 bases from J, leaving 20 bases between. The CDR3 consists of 18 residues. CDR3 DNA sequence: TGTGCCAGCAGCCAATTCGGTGTGGCGAGGACAGACTCCTACGAGCAGTACGTC. Translating it yields CASSQFGVARTDSYEQYV.

This clone was detected a few times. The chain combines TRBV2 with TRBJ1-3; D remains unclear. Looked up from germline, CDR1 is SNHLY and CDR2 is FYNNEI. This CDR3 is 14 amino acids long. Trimming cost V 6 bases and J 0 bases, with 9 bases left between them. CDR3 loop: CASRTGYSGNTIYF. In DNA, the CDR3 is TGTGCCAGCAGGACGGGTTACTCTGGAAACACCATATATTTT.